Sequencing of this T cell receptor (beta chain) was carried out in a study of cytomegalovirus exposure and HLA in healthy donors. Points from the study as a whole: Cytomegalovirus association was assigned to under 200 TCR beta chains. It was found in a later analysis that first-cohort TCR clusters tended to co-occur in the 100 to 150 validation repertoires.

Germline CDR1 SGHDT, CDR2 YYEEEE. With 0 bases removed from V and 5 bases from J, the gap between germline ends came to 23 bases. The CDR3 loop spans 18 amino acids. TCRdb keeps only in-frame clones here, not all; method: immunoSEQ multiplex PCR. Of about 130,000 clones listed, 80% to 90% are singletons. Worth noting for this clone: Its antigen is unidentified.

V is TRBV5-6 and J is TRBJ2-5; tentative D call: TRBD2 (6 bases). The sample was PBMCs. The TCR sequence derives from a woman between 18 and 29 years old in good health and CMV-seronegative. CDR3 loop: CASSLGWQEGSKKETQYF. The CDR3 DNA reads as TGTGCCAGCAGCTTGGGATGGCAGGAGGGGAGCAAAAAGGAGACCCAGTACTTC. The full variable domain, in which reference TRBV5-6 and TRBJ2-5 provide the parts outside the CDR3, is DAGVTQSPTHLIKTRGQQVTLRCSPKSGHDTVSWYQQALGQGPQFIFQYYEEEERQRGNFPDRFSGHQFPNYSSELNVNALLLGDSALYLCASSLGWQEGSKKETQYFGPGTRLLVL.